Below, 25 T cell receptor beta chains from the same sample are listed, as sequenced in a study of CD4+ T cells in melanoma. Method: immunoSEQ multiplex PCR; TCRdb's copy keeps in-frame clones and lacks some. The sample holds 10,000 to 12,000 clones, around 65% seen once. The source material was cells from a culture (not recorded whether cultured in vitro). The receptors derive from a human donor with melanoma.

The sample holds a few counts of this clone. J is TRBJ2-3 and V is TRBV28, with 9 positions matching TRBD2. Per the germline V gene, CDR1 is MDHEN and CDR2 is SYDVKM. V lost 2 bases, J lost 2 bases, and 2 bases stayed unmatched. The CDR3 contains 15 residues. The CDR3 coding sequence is TGTGCCAGCAGTTTACGCGGGGGGGCCACAGATACGCAGTATTTT. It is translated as CASSLRGGATDTQYF.

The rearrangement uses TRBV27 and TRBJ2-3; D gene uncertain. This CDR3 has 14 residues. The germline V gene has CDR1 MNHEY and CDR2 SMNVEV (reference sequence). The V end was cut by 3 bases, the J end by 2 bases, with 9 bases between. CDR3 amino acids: CASSFRRNTDTQYF. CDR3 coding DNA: TGTGCCAGCAGTTTCCGAAGGAACACAGATACGCAGTATTTT.

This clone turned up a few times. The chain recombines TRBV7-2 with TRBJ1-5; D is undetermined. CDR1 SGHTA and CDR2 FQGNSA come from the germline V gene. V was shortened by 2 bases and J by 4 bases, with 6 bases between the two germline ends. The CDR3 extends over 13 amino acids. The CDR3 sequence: CASSLTTNQPQHF. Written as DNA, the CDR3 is TGTGCCAGCAGCTTAACAACGAATCAGCCCCAGCATTTT.

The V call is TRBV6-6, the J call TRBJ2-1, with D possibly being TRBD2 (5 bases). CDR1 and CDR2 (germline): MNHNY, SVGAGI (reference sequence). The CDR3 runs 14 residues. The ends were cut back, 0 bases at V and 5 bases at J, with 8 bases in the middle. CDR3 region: CASSYSRANNEQFF. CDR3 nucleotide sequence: TGTGCCAGCAGTTACTCGAGGGCGAACAATGAGCAGTTCTTC.

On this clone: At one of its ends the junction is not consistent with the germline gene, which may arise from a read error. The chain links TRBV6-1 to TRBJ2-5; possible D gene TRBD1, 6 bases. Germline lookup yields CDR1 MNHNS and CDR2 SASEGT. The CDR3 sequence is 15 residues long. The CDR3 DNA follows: TGTGCCAGCAGTGACAATGTGGGGGCAGGAGAGACCCGGTACTTC. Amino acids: CASSDNVGAGETRYF.

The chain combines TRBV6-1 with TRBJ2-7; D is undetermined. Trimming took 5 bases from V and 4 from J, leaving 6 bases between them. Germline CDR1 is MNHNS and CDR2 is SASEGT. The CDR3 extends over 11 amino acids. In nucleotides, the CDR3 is TGTGCCAGCAGTCGGATTTACGAGCAGTACTTC. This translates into CASSRIYEQYF.

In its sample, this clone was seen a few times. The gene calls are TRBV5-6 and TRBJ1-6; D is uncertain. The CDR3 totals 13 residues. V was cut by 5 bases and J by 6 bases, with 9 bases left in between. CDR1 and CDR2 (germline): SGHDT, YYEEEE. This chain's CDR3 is CASRRQLNSPLHF. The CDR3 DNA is TGTGCCAGCAGGAGACAACTTAATTCACCCCTCCACTTT.

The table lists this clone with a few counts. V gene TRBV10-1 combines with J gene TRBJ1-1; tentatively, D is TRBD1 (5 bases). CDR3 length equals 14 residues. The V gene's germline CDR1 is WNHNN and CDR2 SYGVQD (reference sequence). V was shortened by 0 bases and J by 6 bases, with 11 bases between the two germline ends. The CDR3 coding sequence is TGCGCCAGCAGTGAGTCGAGGACAAGGGCTGAAGCTTTCTTT. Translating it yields CASSESRTRAEAFF.

The CDR3 sequence: CASSLGTATEAFF. The CDR3 nucleotides read TGTGCCAGCAGCCTCGGGACAGCTACTGAAGCTTTCTTT. This rearrangement joins TRBV5-8 to TRBJ1-1; TRBD1 matches at 7 bases. The CDR3 totals 13 residues. Per germline, CDR1 SGHTS and CDR2 YDEGEE. V shed 4 bases, J shed 5 bases, and the junction held 5 bases outside the gene matches.

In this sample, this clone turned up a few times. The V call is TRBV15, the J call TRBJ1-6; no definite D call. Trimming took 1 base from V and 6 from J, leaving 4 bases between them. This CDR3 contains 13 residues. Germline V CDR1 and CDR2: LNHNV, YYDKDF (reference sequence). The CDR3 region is CATSRVPNSPLHF. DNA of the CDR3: TGTGCCACCAGCAGAGTCCCTAATTCACCCCTCCACTTT. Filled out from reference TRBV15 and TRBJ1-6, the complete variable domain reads DAMVIQNPRYQVTQFGKPVTLSCSQTLNHNVMYWYQQKSSQAPKLLFHYYDKDFNNEADTPDNFQSRRPNTSFCFLDIRSPGLGDTAMYLCATSRVPNSPLHFGNGTRLTVT.

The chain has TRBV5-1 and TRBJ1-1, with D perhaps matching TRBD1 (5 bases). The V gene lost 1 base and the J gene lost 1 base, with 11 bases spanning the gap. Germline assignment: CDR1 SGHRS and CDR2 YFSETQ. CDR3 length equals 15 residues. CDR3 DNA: TGCGCCAGCAGCTTGTGGGGCGTGGAGAACACTGAAGCTTTCTTT. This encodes CASSLWGVENTEAFF. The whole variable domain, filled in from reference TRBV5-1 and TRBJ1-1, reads KAGVTQTPRYLIKTRGQQVTLSCSPISGHRSVSWYQQTPGQGLQFLFEYFSETQRNKGNFPGRFSGRQFSNSRSEMNVSTLELGDSALYLCASSLWGVENTEAFFGQGTRLTVV.

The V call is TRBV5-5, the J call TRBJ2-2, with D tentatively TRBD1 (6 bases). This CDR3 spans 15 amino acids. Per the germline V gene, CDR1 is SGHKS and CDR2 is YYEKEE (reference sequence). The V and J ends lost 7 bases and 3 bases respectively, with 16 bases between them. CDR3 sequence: CASSAKGHDTGELFF. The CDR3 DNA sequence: TGTGCCAGCTCGGCTAAGGGACACGACACCGGGGAGCTGTTTTTT. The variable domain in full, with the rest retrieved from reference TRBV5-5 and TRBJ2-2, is DAGVTQSPTHLIKTRGQQVTLRCSPISGHKSVSWYQQVLGQGPQFIFQYYEKEERGRGNFPDRFSARQFPNYSSELNVNALLLGDSALYLCASSAKGHDTGELFFGEGSRLTVL.

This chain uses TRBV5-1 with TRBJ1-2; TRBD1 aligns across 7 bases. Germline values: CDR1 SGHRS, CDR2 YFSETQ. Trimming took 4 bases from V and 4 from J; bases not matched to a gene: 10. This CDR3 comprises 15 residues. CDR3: CASSRSYRGIYGYTF. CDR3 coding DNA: TGCGCCAGCAGCAGGTCCTACAGGGGTATCTATGGCTACACCTTC.

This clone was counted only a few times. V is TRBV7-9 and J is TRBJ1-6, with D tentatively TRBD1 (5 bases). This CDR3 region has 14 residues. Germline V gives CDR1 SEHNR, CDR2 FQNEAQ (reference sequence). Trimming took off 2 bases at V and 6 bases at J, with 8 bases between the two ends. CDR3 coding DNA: TGTGCCAGCAGCTTACGGGACGGTAATTCACCCCTCCACTTT. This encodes CASSLRDGNSPLHF. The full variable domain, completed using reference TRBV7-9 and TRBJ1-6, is DTGVSQNPRHKITKRGQNVTFRCDPISEHNRLYWYRQTLGQGPEFLTYFQNEAQLEKSRLLSDRFSAERPKGSFSTLEIQRTEQGDSAMYLCASSLRDGNSPLHFGNGTRLTVT.

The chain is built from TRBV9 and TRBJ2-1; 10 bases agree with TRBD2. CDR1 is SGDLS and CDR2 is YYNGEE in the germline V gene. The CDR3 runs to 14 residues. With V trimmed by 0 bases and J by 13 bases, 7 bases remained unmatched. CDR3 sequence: CASSVVSLAGDQFF. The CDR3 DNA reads TGTGCCAGCAGCGTAGTCTCCCTAGCGGGGGATCAGTTCTTC. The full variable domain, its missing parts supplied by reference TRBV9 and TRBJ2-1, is DSGVTQTPKHLITATGQRVTLRCSPRSGDLSVYWYQQSLDQGLQFLIQYYNGEERAKGNILERFSAQQFPDLHSELNLSSLELGDSALYFCASSVVSLAGDQFFGPGTRLTVL.

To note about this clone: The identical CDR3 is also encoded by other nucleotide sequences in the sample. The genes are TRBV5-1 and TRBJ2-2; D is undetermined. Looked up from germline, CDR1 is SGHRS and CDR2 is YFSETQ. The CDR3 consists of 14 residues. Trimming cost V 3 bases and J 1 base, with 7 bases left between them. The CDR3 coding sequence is TGCGCCAGCAGCTCCGACGGGAACACCGGGGAGCTGTTTTTT. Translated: CASSSDGNTGELFF.

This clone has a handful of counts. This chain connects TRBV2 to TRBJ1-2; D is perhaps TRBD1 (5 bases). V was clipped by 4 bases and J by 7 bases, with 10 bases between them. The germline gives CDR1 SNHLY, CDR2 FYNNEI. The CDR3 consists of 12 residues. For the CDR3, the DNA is TGTGCCAGCAGTGCCCACAGGATTGGCTACACCTTC. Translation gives CASSAHRIGYTF.

CDR3 DNA sequence: TGTGCCAGCAGCTCAGACAGGGCAACTAATGAAAAACTGTTTTTT. Translation: CASSSDRATNEKLFF. The chain is built from TRBV11-2 and TRBJ1-4; 7 bases map to TRBD1. Per the germline V gene, CDR1 is SGHAT and CDR2 is FQNNGV. This CDR3 has 15 residues. V was clipped by 4 bases and J by 0 bases; unmatched bases: 2.

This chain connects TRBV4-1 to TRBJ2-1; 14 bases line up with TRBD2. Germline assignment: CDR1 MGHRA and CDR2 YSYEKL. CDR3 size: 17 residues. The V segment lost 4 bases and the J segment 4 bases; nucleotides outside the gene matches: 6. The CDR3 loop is CASSLRTSGGIYNEQFF. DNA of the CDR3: TGCGCCAGCAGCCTTCGGACTAGCGGGGGGATATACAATGAGCAGTTCTTC.

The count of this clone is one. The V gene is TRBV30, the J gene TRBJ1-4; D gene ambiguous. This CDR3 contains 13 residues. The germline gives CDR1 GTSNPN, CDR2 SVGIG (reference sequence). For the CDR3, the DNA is TGTGCTTCCCAACGCACAACTAATGAAAAACTGTTTTTT. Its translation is CASQRTTNEKLFF.

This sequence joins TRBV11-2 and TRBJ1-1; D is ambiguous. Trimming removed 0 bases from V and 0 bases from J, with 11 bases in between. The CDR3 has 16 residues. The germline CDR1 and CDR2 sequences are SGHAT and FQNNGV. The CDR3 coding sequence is TGTGCCAGCAGCTTAGAGTTCGGCCGGATGAACACTGAAGCTTTCTTT. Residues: CASSLEFGRMNTEAFF.

CDR3 nucleotide sequence: TGTGCCAGCTCACCACGAGGGACAGGGGTTGTTCAGCCCCAGCATTTT. It codes for CASSPRGTGVVQPQHF. The gene calls are TRBV18 and TRBJ1-5; the match to TRBD1 covers 10 bases. The J segment lost 6 bases and the V segment lost 1 base, leaving 6 bases of the junction unmatched. Germline V lookup: CDR1 KGHSH, CDR2 LQKENI. This CDR3 contains 16 residues.

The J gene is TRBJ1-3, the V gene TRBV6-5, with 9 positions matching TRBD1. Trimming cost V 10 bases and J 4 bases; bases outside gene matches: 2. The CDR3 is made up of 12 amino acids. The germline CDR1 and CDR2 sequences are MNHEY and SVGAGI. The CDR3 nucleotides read TGTGCCACCGGGACAGGGGGAAACACCATATATTTT. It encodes CATGTGGNTIYF.

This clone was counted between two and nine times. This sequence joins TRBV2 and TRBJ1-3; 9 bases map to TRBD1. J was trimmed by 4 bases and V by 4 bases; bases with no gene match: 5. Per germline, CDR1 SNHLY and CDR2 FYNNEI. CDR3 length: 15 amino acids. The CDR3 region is CASSVTGGRGNTIYF. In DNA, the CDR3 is TGTGCCAGCAGTGTTACAGGGGGCAGAGGAAACACCATATATTTT.

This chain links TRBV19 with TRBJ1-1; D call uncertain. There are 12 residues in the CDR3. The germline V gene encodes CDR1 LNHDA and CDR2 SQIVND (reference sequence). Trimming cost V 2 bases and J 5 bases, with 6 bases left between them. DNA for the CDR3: TGTGCCAGTAGTATAAGGGTGACTGAAGCTTTCTTT. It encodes CASSIRVTEAFF.